The 20 T cell receptor beta chains in this list originate from one sample, sequenced in a study of T cells expressing NK-cell markers. TCRdb re-called the 5' RACE reads and catalogs CDR3 proteins one per entry, DNA excluded. This repertoire includes about 380,000 distinct CDR3 sequences. The sequencing input was blood T cells: a sorted CD56 or NKG2C T cell subset, CD4+ or CD8+ T cells, or bulk PBMC T cells (not recorded which). The receptors were sampled from a man aged 18-69 years in good health.

The J gene is TRBJ1-2, the V gene TRBV3-1. Looked up from germline, CDR1 is LGHDT and CDR2 is YNNKEL (reference sequence). This CDR3 spans 16 amino acids. CDR3 sequence: CASSQGYGPRGSGYTF.

This chain connects TRBV5-6 to TRBJ1-4; the D call from TCRdb, TRBD1, cannot be confirmed without DNA. Germline V CDR1 and CDR2: SGHDT, YYEEEE. The CDR3 extends over 17 amino acids. CDR3 region: CASSLADRGPTNEKLFF.

The rearrangement uses TRBV6-1 and TRBJ2-4; the TCRdb D gene call, TRBD1, has no DNA to confirm it. Per the germline V gene, CDR1 is MNHNS and CDR2 is SASEGT. This CDR3 has 14 residues. This chain's CDR3 is CASSRGTGSLGQYF.

The V and J genes are TRBV7-9 and TRBJ2-1; TCRdb outputs TRBD2, but without DNA this stays unchecked. This CDR3 is 17 amino acids long. CDR1 SEHNR and CDR2 FQNEAQ come from the germline V gene (reference sequence). The CDR3 reads CASSHSGLAGTYNEQFF.

The chain recombines TRBV1 with TRBJ1-1. TRBV1 has pseudogene status. This CDR3 spans 18 amino acids. The CDR3 is CTSSQDPGPEEWDTEAFF.

The chain has TRBV4-2 and TRBJ1-1; TCRdb lists TRBD1, though no DNA is available to test this call. Germline values: CDR1 LGHNA, CDR2 YNFKEQ. This CDR3 region has 15 residues. The CDR3 spells CASSHTGTGFTEAFF.

The CDR3 is CSARLGGPNTEAFF. The chain is built from TRBV20-1 and TRBJ1-1; lacking DNA, the TRBD1 call made by TCRdb goes unchecked. Germline V CDR1 and CDR2: DFQATT, SNEGSKA (reference sequence). This CDR3 has 14 residues.

This chain joins TRBV5-4 and TRBJ2-1; TCRdb indicates TRBD1, and absent DNA this call remains unverified. The germline V gene has CDR1 SGHNT and CDR2 YYREEE (reference sequence). This CDR3 has 16 residues. The CDR3: CASSLGGGFSYNEQFF.

The rearrangement uses TRBV2 and TRBJ1-5. The germline gives CDR1 SNHLY, CDR2 FYNNEI. This CDR3 is built from 14 residues. CDR3 loop: CASQWQSSNQPQHF.

This chain uses TRBV18 with TRBJ2-1. This CDR3 is 13 amino acids long. Germline V lookup: CDR1 KGHSH, CDR2 LQKENI. Here the CDR3 reads CASSSPVGNEQFF.

The V call is TRBV6-1, the J call TRBJ1-6. CDR3 length equals 16 residues. Germline V gene lookup returns CDR1 MNHNS and CDR2 SASEGT. This chain's CDR3 is CASGAAGGHYNSPLHF.

CDR3 amino acids: CASSKQGEVPNSPLHF. V usage is TRBV7-9 and J usage is TRBJ1-6. The CDR3 spans 16 residues. Germline-derived CDR1 and CDR2 are SEHNR and FQNEAQ (reference sequence).

The V and J genes are TRBV3-1 and TRBJ2-5; no DNA is available, so the TRBD1 call from TCRdb remains unchecked. Germline V gene lookup returns CDR1 LGHDT and CDR2 YNNKEL (reference sequence). CDR3 length: 16 amino acids. This chain's CDR3 is CASSQDPDSVQETQYF.

The chain uses TRBV20-1 and TRBJ2-3; checking the TCRdb D call of TRBD1 is not possible without DNA. Germline V gives CDR1 DFQATT, CDR2 SNEGSKA (reference sequence). This CDR3 contains 15 residues. The CDR3 protein is CSARTAPVGTDTQYF.

The J gene is TRBJ2-7, the V gene TRBV29-1; absent DNA, TCRdb's TRBD1 call cannot be checked. CDR3 length equals 13 residues. The germline gives CDR1 SQVTM, CDR2 ANQGSEA. The CDR3: CSVVEGARFEQYF.

The gene calls are TRBV6-1 and TRBJ2-7; the TCRdb call, TRBD1, lacks DNA for checking. Germline V gene sequence: CDR1 MNHNS, CDR2 SASEGT. The CDR3 loop spans 15 amino acids. CDR3 sequence reads: CATRLGTSASYEQYF.

The rearrangement joins TRBV5-1 to TRBJ2-3; the D gene TCRdb calls, TRBD2, cannot be checked with no DNA. The CDR3 is 15 residues long. CDR1 is SGHRS and CDR2 is YFSETQ in the germline V gene. CDR3 region: CASSRGREGTDTQYF.

The rearrangement joins TRBV5-1 to TRBJ1-6; TCRdb reports TRBD1, a call that lacks DNA to check it against. The CDR3 has 16 residues. Germline CDR1 reads SGHRS; CDR2 reads YFSETQ. CDR3 region: CASSFQTGGNNSPLHF.

The chain uses TRBV5-8 and TRBJ2-3; with no DNA, the TCRdb D assignment of TRBD1 cannot be verified. CDR1 and CDR2 (germline): SGHTS, YDEGEE. The length of the CDR3 is 13 residues. The CDR3 loop is CASSEGLEDTQYF.

The rearrangement uses TRBV7-6 and TRBJ2-5; the D call of TRBD1 rests on TCRdb alone, since no DNA is present to check it. The CDR3 consists of 14 residues. The germline V gene encodes CDR1 SGHVS and CDR2 FNYEAQ. The CDR3: CASSFSFQGETQYF.